The rows below give T cell receptor beta chains drawn from one sample of a study of technical replicates of blood from a few donors. Measured with immunoSEQ multiplex PCR; TCRdb has only the in-frame clones, and not every one. This sample has approximately 85,000 clones; roughly nine tenths occur once, and the top ten carry roughly 0.28%. Source material: T cells isolated from PBMCs. The receptor set was obtained from a human donor in good health. The CDR3 runs from the conserved cysteine through the conserved F or W. The order of the fields is J gene, clone size, D gene, V gene, CDR3 length, CDR3 protein, CDR3 DNA. A D gene is named only where the DNA matches it firmly. Size is omitted from some rows. Given values are once, few, many or a class for expanded clones.

J gene: TRBJ2-7
clone size: NA
D gene: NA
V gene: TRBV4-1
CDR3 length: 20
CDR3 protein: CASRRDRTRVNSYLSYEQYF
CDR3 DNA: TGCGCCAGCAGACGAGACAGGACTAGAGTGAACAGTTACCTCTCCTACGAGCAGTACTTC

J gene: TRBJ1-2
clone size: NA
D gene: NA
V gene: TRBV28
CDR3 length: 13
CDR3 protein: CASSRSTAGGYTF
CDR3 DNA: TGTGCCAGCAGCCGTTCCACAGCGGGGGGCTACACCTTC

J gene: TRBJ1-6
clone size: NA
D gene: TRBD1
V gene: TRBV5-1
CDR3 length: 15
CDR3 protein: CASSIGQGENSPLHF
CDR3 DNA: TGCGCCAGCAGCATAGGACAGGGAGAAAATTCACCCCTCCACTTT

J gene: TRBJ1-1
clone size: NA
D gene: NA
V gene: TRBV5-1
CDR3 length: 14
CDR3 protein: CASNLGGLSTEAFF
CDR3 DNA: TGCGCCAGCAACTTGGGGGGGCTGAGCACTGAAGCTTTCTTT

J gene: TRBJ2-3
clone size: NA
D gene: TRBD1
V gene: TRBV19
CDR3 length: 13
CDR3 protein: CAGYDRGTDTQYF
CDR3 DNA: TGTGCCGGATACGACAGGGGCACAGATACGCAGTATTTT

J gene: TRBJ1-4
clone size: NA
D gene: NA
V gene: TRBV5-1
CDR3 length: 15
CDR3 protein: CASRNRAATNEKLFF
CDR3 DNA: TGCGCCAGCAGGAACAGGGCTGCAACTAATGAAAAACTGTTTTTT

J gene: TRBJ1-2
clone size: NA
D gene: NA
V gene: TRBV27
CDR3 length: 13
CDR3 protein: CASSEQINYGYTF
CDR3 DNA: TGTGCCAGCAGTGAACAGATTAACTATGGCTACACCTTC

J gene: TRBJ1-1
clone size: NA
D gene: NA
V gene: TRBV10-2
CDR3 length: 12
CDR3 protein: CASGILDTEAFF
CDR3 DNA: TGCGCCAGCGGCATACTAGACACTGAAGCTTTCTTT

J gene: TRBJ2-7
clone size: NA
D gene: TRBD1
V gene: TRBV11-2
CDR3 length: 16
CDR3 protein: CASSRYGTEVDYEQYF
CDR3 DNA: TGTGCCAGCAGCCGTTATGGGACAGAAGTAGACTACGAGCAGTACTTC

J gene: TRBJ2-7
clone size: NA
D gene: NA
V gene: TRBV25-1
CDR3 length: 11
CDR3 protein: CASSRGAARYF
CDR3 DNA: TGTGCCAGCAGTCGGGGGGCGGCCCGGTACTTC

J gene: TRBJ2-3
clone size: NA
D gene: TRBD2
V gene: TRBV5-1
CDR3 length: 15
CDR3 protein: CASRKLAASTDTQYF
CDR3 DNA: TGCGCCAGCAGAAAACTAGCGGCTAGCACAGATACGCAGTATTTT

J gene: TRBJ2-5
clone size: NA
D gene: NA
V gene: TRBV4-1
CDR3 length: 15
CDR3 protein: CASSQYGLNQETQYF
CDR3 DNA: TGCGCCAGCAGCCAATATGGACTGAACCAAGAGACCCAGTACTTC

J gene: TRBJ1-2
clone size: NA
D gene: TRBD1
V gene: TRBV6-1
CDR3 length: 15
CDR3 protein: CASSHRLGQTYGYTF
CDR3 DNA: TGTGCCAGCAGCCATAGACTGGGACAGACCTATGGCTACACCTTC

J gene: TRBJ2-7
clone size: NA
D gene: TRBD1
V gene: TRBV6-6
CDR3 length: 15
CDR3 protein: CASSYSAGQGYEQYF
CDR3 DNA: TGTGCCAGCAGTTACTCGGCGGGACAGGGTTACGAGCAGTACTTC

J gene: TRBJ2-7
clone size: NA
D gene: TRBD1
V gene: TRBV29-1
CDR3 length: 13
CDR3 protein: CSVEGDSPIEQYF
CDR3 DNA: TGCAGCGTTGAGGGGGACAGCCCAATAGAGCAGTACTTC

J gene: TRBJ1-1
clone size: once
D gene: TRBD1
V gene: TRBV30
CDR3 length: 13
CDR3 protein: CAWSRGSGTEAFF
CDR3 DNA: TGTGCCTGGAGCAGGGGGTCGGGAACTGAAGCTTTCTTT

J gene: TRBJ1-3
clone size: NA
D gene: TRBD1
V gene: TRBV4-1
CDR3 length: 17
CDR3 protein: CASSQGRQGRRGNTIYF
CDR3 DNA: TGCGCCAGCAGCCAAGGTCGACAGGGGCGCCGTGGAAACACCATATATTTT

J gene: TRBJ2-7
clone size: NA
D gene: TRBD2
V gene: TRBV7-8
CDR3 length: 15
CDR3 protein: CASSARLAGAYEQYF
CDR3 DNA: TGTGCCAGCAGCGCCCGACTAGCGGGAGCCTACGAGCAGTACTTC

J gene: TRBJ2-3
clone size: NA
D gene: TRBD2
V gene: TRBV10-3
CDR3 length: 15
CDR3 protein: CAISAISGSTDTQYF
CDR3 DNA: TGTGCCATCAGCGCCATTAGCGGGAGCACAGATACGCAGTATTTT

J gene: TRBJ2-1
clone size: NA
D gene: TRBD1
V gene: TRBV5-1
CDR3 length: 17
CDR3 protein: CASSLVDRGRTYNEQFF
CDR3 DNA: TGCGCCAGCAGCTTGGTCGACAGGGGGCGTACCTACAATGAGCAGTTCTTC

J gene: TRBJ2-7
clone size: NA
D gene: TRBD2
V gene: TRBV28
CDR3 length: 14
CDR3 protein: CASSGLAASYEQYF
CDR3 DNA: TGTGCCAGCAGTGGACTAGCGGCCTCCTACGAGCAGTACTTC

J gene: TRBJ2-7
clone size: once
D gene: TRBD1
V gene: TRBV6-5
CDR3 length: 14
CDR3 protein: CASSFRDRSYEQYF
CDR3 DNA: TGTGCCAGCAGTTTCCGGGACAGATCCTACGAGCAGTACTTC

J gene: TRBJ2-7
clone size: NA
D gene: TRBD1
V gene: TRBV16
CDR3 length: 14
CDR3 protein: CASSREGAYNEQYF
CDR3 DNA: TGTGCCAGCAGCCGAGAGGGGGCATATAACGAGCAGTACTTC

J gene: TRBJ1-5
clone size: NA
D gene: NA
V gene: TRBV28
CDR3 length: 14
CDR3 protein: CASSLGDPNQPQHF
CDR3 DNA: TGTGCCAGCAGTTTGGGCGACCCTAATCAGCCCCAGCATTTT

J gene: TRBJ2-5
clone size: NA
D gene: NA
V gene: TRBV5-1
CDR3 length: 14
CDR3 protein: CASSSGREQETQYF
CDR3 DNA: TGCGCCAGCAGCTCGGGCCGGGAACAAGAGACCCAGTACTTC

J gene: TRBJ2-7
clone size: NA
D gene: NA
V gene: TRBV6-1
CDR3 length: 13
CDR3 protein: CASRQTDPYEQYF
CDR3 DNA: TGTGCCAGCAGGCAGACAGATCCCTACGAGCAGTACTTC

J gene: TRBJ2-3
clone size: once
D gene: TRBD2
V gene: TRBV28
CDR3 length: 17
CDR3 protein: CASSRTRREGGTDTQYF
CDR3 DNA: TGTGCCAGCAGCCGGACGAGGCGGGAGGGGGGCACAGATACGCAGTATTTT

J gene: TRBJ1-5
clone size: once
D gene: NA
V gene: TRBV2
CDR3 length: 13
CDR3 protein: CASSDPGNQPQHF
CDR3 DNA: TGTGCCAGCAGTGACCCGGGCAATCAGCCCCAGCATTTT

J gene: TRBJ2-7
clone size: NA
D gene: TRBD2
V gene: TRBV28
CDR3 length: 19
CDR3 protein: CASSLRGLAGGQSPYEQYF
CDR3 DNA: TGTGCCAGCAGTTTAAGGGGACTAGCGGGAGGGCAGAGCCCCTACGAGCAGTACTTC

J gene: TRBJ1-1
clone size: NA
D gene: NA
V gene: TRBV7-9
CDR3 length: 14
CDR3 protein: CASSLRPGNTEAFF
CDR3 DNA: TGTGCCAGCAGTCTCAGACCGGGGAACACTGAAGCTTTCTTT

J gene: TRBJ2-1
clone size: NA
D gene: NA
V gene: TRBV18
CDR3 length: 15
CDR3 protein: CASSPTGNSYNEQFF
CDR3 DNA: TGTGCCAGCTCACCAACGGGGAATTCCTACAATGAGCAGTTCTTC

J gene: TRBJ2-7
clone size: NA
D gene: NA
V gene: TRBV19
CDR3 length: 15
CDR3 protein: CASSIAGGGFYEQYF
CDR3 DNA: TGTGCCAGTAGTATAGCAGGGGGAGGATTCTACGAGCAGTACTTC

J gene: TRBJ2-7
clone size: once
D gene: TRBD2
V gene: TRBV29-1
CDR3 length: 13
CDR3 protein: CSATGLAGDEQYF
CDR3 DNA: TGCAGCGCCACGGGACTAGCGGGAGACGAGCAGTACTTC

J gene: TRBJ2-7
clone size: NA
D gene: TRBD1
V gene: TRBV18
CDR3 length: 17
CDR3 protein: CASSPRPTGQGTYEQYF
CDR3 DNA: TGTGCCAGCTCACCGCGCCCAACTGGACAGGGCACCTACGAGCAGTACTTC

J gene: TRBJ2-1
clone size: NA
D gene: TRBD1
V gene: TRBV28
CDR3 length: 15
CDR3 protein: CASRPGTGSYNEQFF
CDR3 DNA: TGTGCCAGCAGGCCCGGGACAGGGAGCTACAATGAGCAGTTCTTC

J gene: TRBJ2-7
clone size: NA
D gene: NA
V gene: TRBV11-3
CDR3 length: 14
CDR3 protein: CASSTAGQTYEQYF
CDR3 DNA: TGTGCCAGCAGCACCGCGGGACAGACCTACGAGCAGTACTTC

J gene: TRBJ1-1
clone size: few
D gene: NA
V gene: TRBV4-1
CDR3 length: 17
CDR3 protein: CASSLRVQGNMNTEAFF
CDR3 DNA: TGCGCCAGCAGCCTCCGGGTCCAGGGGAACATGAACACTGAAGCTTTCTTT

J gene: TRBJ1-2
clone size: NA
D gene: NA
V gene: TRBV30
CDR3 length: 15
CDR3 protein: CAWSVGAGRGYGYTF
CDR3 DNA: TGTGCCTGGAGTGTTGGGGCAGGTCGTGGTTATGGCTACACCTTC

J gene: TRBJ2-3
clone size: NA
D gene: TRBD1
V gene: TRBV6-1
CDR3 length: 15
CDR3 protein: CAAQTGGEATDTQYF
CDR3 DNA: TGTGCCGCTCAAACAGGGGGCGAGGCAACAGATACGCAGTATTTT

J gene: TRBJ2-7
clone size: NA
D gene: TRBD1
V gene: TRBV29-1
CDR3 length: 11
CDR3 protein: CSGGTGYEQYF
CDR3 DNA: TGCAGCGGAGGGACAGGGTACGAGCAGTACTTC